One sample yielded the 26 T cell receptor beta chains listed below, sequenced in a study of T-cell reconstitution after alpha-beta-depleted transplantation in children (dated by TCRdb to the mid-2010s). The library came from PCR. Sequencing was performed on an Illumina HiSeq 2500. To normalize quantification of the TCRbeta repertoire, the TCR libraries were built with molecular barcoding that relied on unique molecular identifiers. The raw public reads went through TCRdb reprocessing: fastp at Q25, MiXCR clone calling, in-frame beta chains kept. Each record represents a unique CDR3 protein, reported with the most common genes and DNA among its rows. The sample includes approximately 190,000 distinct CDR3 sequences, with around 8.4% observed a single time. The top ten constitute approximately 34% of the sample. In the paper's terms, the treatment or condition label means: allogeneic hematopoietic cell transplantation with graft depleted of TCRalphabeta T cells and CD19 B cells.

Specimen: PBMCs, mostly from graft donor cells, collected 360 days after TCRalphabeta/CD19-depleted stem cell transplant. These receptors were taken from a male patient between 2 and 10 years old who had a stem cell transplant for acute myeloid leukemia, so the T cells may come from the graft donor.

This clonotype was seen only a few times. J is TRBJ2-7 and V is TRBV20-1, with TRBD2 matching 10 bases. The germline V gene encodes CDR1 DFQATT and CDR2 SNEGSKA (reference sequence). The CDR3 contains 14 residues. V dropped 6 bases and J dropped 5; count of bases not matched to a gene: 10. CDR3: CSARSGRARDEQYF. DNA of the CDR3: TGCAGTGCCAGGAGCGGGAGGGCCCGGGACGAGCAGTACTTC.

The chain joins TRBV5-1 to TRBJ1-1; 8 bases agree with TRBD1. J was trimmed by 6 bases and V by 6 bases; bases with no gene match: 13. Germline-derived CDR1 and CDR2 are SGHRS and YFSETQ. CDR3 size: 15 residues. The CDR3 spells CASNARGLFPPEAFF. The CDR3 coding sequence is TGCGCCAGCAATGCCAGGGGGCTGTTCCCGCCTGAAGCTTTCTTT.

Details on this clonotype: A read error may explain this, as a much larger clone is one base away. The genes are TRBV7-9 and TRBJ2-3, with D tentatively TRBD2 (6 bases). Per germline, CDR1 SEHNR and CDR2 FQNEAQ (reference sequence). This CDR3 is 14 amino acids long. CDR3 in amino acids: CVSSSRLVADTQYF. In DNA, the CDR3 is TGTGTCAGCAGCTCTCGACTAGTAGCAGATACGCAGTATTTT. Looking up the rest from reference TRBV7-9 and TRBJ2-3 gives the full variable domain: DTGVSQNPRHKITKRGQNVTFRCDPISEHNRLYWYRQTLGQGPEFLTYFQNEAQLEKSRLLSDRFSAERPKGSFSTLEIQRTEQGDSAMYLCVSSSRLVADTQYFGPGTRLTVL.

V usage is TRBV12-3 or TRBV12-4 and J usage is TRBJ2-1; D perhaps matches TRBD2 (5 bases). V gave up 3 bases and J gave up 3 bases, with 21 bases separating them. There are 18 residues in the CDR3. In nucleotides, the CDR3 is TGTGCCAGCAGTTTGCGGGTCGGGCCTACCTCGGGCTACAATGAGCAGTTCTTC. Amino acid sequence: CASSLRVGPTSGYNEQFF.

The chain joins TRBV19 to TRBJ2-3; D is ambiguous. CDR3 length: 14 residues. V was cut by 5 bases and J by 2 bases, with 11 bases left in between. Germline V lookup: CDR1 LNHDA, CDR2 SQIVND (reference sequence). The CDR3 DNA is TGTGCCAGTAGTTGGGGATCATACACAGATACGCAGTATTTT. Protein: CASSWGSYTDTQYF.

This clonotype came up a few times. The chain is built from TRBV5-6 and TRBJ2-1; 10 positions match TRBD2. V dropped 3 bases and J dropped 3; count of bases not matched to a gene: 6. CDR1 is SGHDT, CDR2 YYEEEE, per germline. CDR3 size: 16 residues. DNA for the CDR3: TGTGCCAGCAGCTGGGGGCGACTAGCGGGCTACAATGAGCAGTTCTTC. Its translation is CASSWGRLAGYNEQFF.

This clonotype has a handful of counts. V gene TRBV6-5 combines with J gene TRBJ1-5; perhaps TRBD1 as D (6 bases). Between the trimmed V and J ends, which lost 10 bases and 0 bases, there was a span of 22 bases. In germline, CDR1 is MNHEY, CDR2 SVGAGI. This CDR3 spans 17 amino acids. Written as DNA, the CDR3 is TGTGCCACCAAACCGGGGGGCTTGAACTATAGCAATCAGCCCCAGCATTTT. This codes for CATKPGGLNYSNQPQHF.

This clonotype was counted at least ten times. CDR3 sequence reads: CATSRDLLSTRTGELFF. Here the CDR3 DNA reads TGTGCCACCAGCAGAGACCTCCTGAGTACGAGGACCGGGGAGCTGTTTTTT. The rearrangement links TRBV15 to TRBJ2-2, with D hard to call. There are 17 residues in the CDR3. The germline V gene has CDR1 LNHNV and CDR2 YYDKDF (reference sequence). Trimming cost V 0 bases and J 5 bases, with 16 bases left between them.

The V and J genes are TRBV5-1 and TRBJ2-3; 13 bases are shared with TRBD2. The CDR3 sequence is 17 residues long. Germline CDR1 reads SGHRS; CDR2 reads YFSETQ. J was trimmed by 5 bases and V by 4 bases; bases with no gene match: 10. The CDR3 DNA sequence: TGCGCCAGCAGCGTAGGACTAGCGGGGGCTCGGCAAGATACGCAGTATTTT. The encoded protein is CASSVGLAGARQDTQYF.

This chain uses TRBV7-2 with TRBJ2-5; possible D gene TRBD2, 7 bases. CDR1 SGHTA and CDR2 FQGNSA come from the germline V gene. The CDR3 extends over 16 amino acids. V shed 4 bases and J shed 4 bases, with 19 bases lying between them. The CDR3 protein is CASSSYLGGAGETQYF. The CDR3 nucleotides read TGTGCCAGCAGCTCATACCTGGGGGGGGCCGGAGAGACCCAGTACTTC.

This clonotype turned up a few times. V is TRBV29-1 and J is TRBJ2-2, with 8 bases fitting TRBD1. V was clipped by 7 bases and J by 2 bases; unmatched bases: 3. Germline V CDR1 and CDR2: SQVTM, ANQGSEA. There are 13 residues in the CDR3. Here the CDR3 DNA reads TGCAGCGGACAGGGGCGAAACACCGGGGAGCTGTTTTTT. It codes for CSGQGRNTGELFF.

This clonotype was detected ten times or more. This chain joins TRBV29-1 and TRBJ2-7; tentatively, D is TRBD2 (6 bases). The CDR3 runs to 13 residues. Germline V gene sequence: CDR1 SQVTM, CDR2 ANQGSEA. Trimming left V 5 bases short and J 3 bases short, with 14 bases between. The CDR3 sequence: CSVLTGGSYEQYF. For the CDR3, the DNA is TGCAGCGTTTTAACCGGGGGTAGCTACGAGCAGTACTTC.

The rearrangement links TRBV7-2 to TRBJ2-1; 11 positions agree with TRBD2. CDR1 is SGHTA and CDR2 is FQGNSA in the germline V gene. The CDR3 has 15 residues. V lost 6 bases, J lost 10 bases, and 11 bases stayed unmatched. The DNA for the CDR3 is TGTGCCAGCAGACTACTAGCGGGAGTTGGTGGGGAGCAGTTCTTC. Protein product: CASRLLAGVGGEQFF.

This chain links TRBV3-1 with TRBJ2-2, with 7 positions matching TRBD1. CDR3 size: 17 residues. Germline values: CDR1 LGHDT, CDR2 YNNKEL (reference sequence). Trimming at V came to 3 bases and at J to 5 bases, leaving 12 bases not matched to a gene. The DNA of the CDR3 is TGTGCCAGCAGCCAGAGGATGACAGGGTCGCCGACCGGGGAGCTGTTTTTT. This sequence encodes CASSQRMTGSPTGELFF.

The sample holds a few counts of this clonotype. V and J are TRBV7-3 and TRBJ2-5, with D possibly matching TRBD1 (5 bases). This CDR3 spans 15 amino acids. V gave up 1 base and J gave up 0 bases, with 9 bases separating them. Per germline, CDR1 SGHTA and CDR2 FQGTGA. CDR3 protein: CASSLRPGHQETQYF. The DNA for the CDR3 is TGTGCCAGCAGCTTAAGACCAGGGCACCAAGAGACCCAGTACTTC.

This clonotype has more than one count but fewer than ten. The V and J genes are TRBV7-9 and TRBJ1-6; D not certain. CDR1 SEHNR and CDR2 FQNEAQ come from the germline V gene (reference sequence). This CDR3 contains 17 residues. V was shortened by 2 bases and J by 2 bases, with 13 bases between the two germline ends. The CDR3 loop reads CASSLNSMGTYNSPLHF. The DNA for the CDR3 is TGTGCCAGCAGCTTAAACAGTATGGGAACCTATAATTCACCCCTCCACTTT. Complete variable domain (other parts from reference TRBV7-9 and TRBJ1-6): DTGVSQNPRHKITKRGQNVTFRCDPISEHNRLYWYRQTLGQGPEFLTYFQNEAQLEKSRLLSDRFSAERPKGSFSTLEIQRTEQGDSAMYLCASSLNSMGTYNSPLHFGNGTRLTVT.

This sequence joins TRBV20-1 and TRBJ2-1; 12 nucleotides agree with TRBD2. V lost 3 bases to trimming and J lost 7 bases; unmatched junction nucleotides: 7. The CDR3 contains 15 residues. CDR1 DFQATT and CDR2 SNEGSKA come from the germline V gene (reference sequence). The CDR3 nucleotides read TGCAGTGCTAGTACACTAGCGGGGGGTGAAAATGAGCAGTTCTTC. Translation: CSASTLAGGENEQFF.

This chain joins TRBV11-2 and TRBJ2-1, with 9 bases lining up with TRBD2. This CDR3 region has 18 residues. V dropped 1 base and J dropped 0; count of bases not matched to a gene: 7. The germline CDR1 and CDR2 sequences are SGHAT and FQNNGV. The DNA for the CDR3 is TGTGCCAGCAGCTTAGGGACTAGCGCTCCTAGCTCCTACAATGAGCAGTTCTTC. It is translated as CASSLGTSAPSSYNEQFF.

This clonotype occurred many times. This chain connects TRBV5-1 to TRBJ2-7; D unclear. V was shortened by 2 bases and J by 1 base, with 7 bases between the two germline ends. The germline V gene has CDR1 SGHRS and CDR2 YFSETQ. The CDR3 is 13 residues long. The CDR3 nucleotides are TGCGCCAGCAGCTTAGTACAGTCCTACGAGCAGTACTTC. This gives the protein CASSLVQSYEQYF.

The DNA of the CDR3 is TGTGCCAGCAGACTGGCCCGGACGGCGAACACTGAAGCTTTCTTT. Translating it yields CASRLARTANTEAFF. The rearrangement joins TRBV7-9 to TRBJ1-1; D is uncertain. The CDR3 has 15 residues. Germline V gives CDR1 SEHNR, CDR2 FQNEAQ (reference sequence). Trimming removed 6 bases from V and 1 base from J, with 15 bases in between. The full variable domain, its missing parts supplied by reference TRBV7-9 and TRBJ1-1, is DTGVSQNPRHKITKRGQNVTFRCDPISEHNRLYWYRQTLGQGPEFLTYFQNEAQLEKSRLLSDRFSAERPKGSFSTLEIQRTEQGDSAMYLCASRLARTANTEAFFGQGTRLTVV.

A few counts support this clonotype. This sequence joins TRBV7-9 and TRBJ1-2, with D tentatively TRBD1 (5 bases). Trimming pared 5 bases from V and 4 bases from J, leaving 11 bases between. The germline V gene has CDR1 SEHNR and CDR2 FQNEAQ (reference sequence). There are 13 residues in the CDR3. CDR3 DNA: TGTGCCAGCAGCGTAGGACAACCCTATGGCTACACCTTC. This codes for CASSVGQPYGYTF.

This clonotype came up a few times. For the CDR3, the DNA is TGTGCCAGCAGCGTGAGGGGACTAGCGGACCCCTACGAGCAGTACTTC. Translated, it gives CASSVRGLADPYEQYF. The V gene is TRBV9, the J gene TRBJ2-7; 11 nucleotides agree with TRBD2. The CDR3 extends over 16 amino acids. CDR1 SGDLS and CDR2 YYNGEE come from the germline V gene. V lost 2 bases to trimming and J lost 2 bases; unmatched junction nucleotides: 6.

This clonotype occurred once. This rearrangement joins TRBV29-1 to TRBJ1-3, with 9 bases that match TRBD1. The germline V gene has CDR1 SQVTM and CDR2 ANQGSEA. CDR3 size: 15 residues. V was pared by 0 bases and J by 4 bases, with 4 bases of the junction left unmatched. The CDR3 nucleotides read TGCAGCGTTGAAGATGCGGACAGGGGAGGAAACACCATATATTTT. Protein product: CSVEDADRGGNTIYF.

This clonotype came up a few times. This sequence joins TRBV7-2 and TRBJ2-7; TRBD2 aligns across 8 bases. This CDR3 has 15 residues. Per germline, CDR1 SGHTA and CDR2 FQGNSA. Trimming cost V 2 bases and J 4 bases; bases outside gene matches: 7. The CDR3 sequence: CASSLRGGRSYEQYF. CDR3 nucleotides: TGTGCCAGCAGCTTACGGGGGGGACGGTCATACGAGCAGTACTTC. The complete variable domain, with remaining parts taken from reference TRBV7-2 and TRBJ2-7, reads GAGVSQSPSNKVTEKGKDVELRCDPISGHTALYWYRQSLGQGLEFLIYFQGNSAPDKSGLPSDRFSAERTGGSVSTLTIQRTQQEDSAVYLCASSLRGGRSYEQYFGPGTRLTVT.

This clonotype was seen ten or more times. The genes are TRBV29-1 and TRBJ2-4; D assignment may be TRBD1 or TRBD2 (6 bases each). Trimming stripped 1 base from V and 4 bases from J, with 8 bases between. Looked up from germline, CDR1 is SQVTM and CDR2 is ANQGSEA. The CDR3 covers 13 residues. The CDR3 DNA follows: TGCAGCGTTGAAGTAGGGGGGAAAAACATTCAGTACTTC. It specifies CSVEVGGKNIQYF.

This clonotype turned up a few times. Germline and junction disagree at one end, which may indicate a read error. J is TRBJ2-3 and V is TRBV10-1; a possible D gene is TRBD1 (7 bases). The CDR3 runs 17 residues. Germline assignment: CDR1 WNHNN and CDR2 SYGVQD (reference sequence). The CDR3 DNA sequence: TGCGCCAGCAGCGAGTCAGGAGGGGGCTCTAGCACAGATACGCAGTATTTT. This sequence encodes CASSESGGGSSTDTQYF.